Listed below are T cell receptor beta chains from one sample, sequenced in a study of response to subunit inactivated influenza vaccine. Using its own MiXCR run on the RT-PCR reads, TCRdb lists one record per CDR3 protein. The table includes 500,000 or so distinct CDR3 sequences, 16% detected once. The starting material was CD4+ T cells sorted from PBMCs, obtained less than 30 months after vaccination. Receptors were obtained from a man aged 45-69 years who received an inactivated influenza vaccine. Each CDR3 is given with its conserved first and last residue. Fields, in order: CDR3 protein, CDR3 DNA, D gene, clone size, J gene, V gene. The D gene is left open where the match is weak. Not every row has a clone size; where given, it reads once, few, many or a size class.

CDR3aa: CASSGRGSQANYGYTF
CDR3nt: TGTGCCAGCAGCGGGAGGGGGTCGCAAGCTAACTATGGCTACACCTTC
d_gene: .
abundance: .
j_gene: TRBJ1-2
v_gene: TRBV5-5

CDR3aa: CSVEIIAKNIQYF
CDR3nt: TGCAGCGTTGAAATCATAGCCAAAAACATTCAGTACTTC
d_gene: .
abundance: .
j_gene: TRBJ2-4
v_gene: TRBV29-1

CDR3aa: CASSLAGQQIAKNIQYF
CDR3nt: TGTGCCAGCAGCTTAGCGGGACAGCAGATAGCCAAAAACATTCAGTACTTC
d_gene: TRBD1
abundance: few
j_gene: TRBJ2-4
v_gene: TRBV7-2

CDR3aa: CASSLTQATYEQYF
CDR3nt: TGCGCCAGCAGCTTGACACAGGCCACCTACGAGCAGTACTTC
d_gene: .
abundance: .
j_gene: TRBJ2-7
v_gene: TRBV5-1

CDR3aa: CASSQPKLSSTDTQYF
CDR3nt: TGTGCCAGCAGCCAACCAAAATTAAGTAGCACAGATACGCAGTATTTT
d_gene: .
abundance: few
j_gene: TRBJ2-3
v_gene: TRBV3-1

CDR3aa: CASTGGFGGNQPQHF
CDR3nt: TGTGCCAGCACCGGGGGGTTCGGGGGCAATCAGCCCCAGCATTTT
d_gene: .
abundance: .
j_gene: TRBJ1-5
v_gene: TRBV28

CDR3aa: CASSSYFTEAFF
CDR3nt: TGTGCCAGCAGCTCGTACTTCACTGAAGCTTTCTTT
d_gene: .
abundance: few
j_gene: TRBJ1-1
v_gene: TRBV7-9

CDR3aa: CATSDFVGAPQHF
CDR3nt: TGTGCCACCAGTGATTTTGTTGGCGCGCCCCAGCATTTT
d_gene: .
abundance: .
j_gene: TRBJ1-5
v_gene: TRBV24-1

CDR3aa: CACSGANQETQYF
CDR3nt: TGTGCCTGCTCGGGGGCCAATCAAGAGACCCAGTACTTC
d_gene: .
abundance: .
j_gene: TRBJ2-5
v_gene: TRBV28

CDR3aa: CASSPHYRDGELFF
CDR3nt: TGCGCCAGCAGCCCCCATTACAGGGACGGGGAGCTGTTTTTT
d_gene: .
abundance: .
j_gene: TRBJ2-2
v_gene: TRBV4-1

CDR3aa: CASSSGTDNEQFF
CDR3nt: TGTGCCAGCAGCTCCGGGACAGACAATGAGCAGTTCTTC
d_gene: TRBD1
abundance: many
j_gene: TRBJ2-1
v_gene: TRBV4-2

CDR3aa: CAINGDANEQFF
CDR3nt: TGTGCCATCAATGGGGATGCCAATGAGCAGTTCTTC
d_gene: .
abundance: few
j_gene: TRBJ2-1
v_gene: TRBV10-3

CDR3aa: CASSLVRLNTGELFF
CDR3nt: TGTGCCAGCAGCTTAGTAAGGTTGAACACCGGGGAGCTGTTTTTT
d_gene: .
abundance: few
j_gene: TRBJ2-2
v_gene: TRBV7-2

CDR3aa: CASSSYDEEAQYF
CDR3nt: TGCGCCAGCAGCTCCTACGACGAAGAGGCCCAGTACTTC
d_gene: .
abundance: few
j_gene: TRBJ2-5
v_gene: TRBV5-1

CDR3aa: CASPYTQYF
CDR3nt: TGTGCCAGCCCTTATACGCAGTATTTT
d_gene: .
abundance: .
j_gene: TRBJ2-3
v_gene: TRBV21-1

CDR3aa: CASSFSGPSRDGKYNEQFF
CDR3nt: TGTGCCAGCAGTTTTTCCGGCCCTTCCCGGGACGGAAAATACAATGAGCAGTTCTTC
d_gene: .
abundance: .
j_gene: TRBJ2-1
v_gene: TRBV28

CDR3aa: CASRETGELFF
CDR3nt: TGTGCCAGCAGGGAAACCGGGGAGCTGTTTTTT
d_gene: .
abundance: many
j_gene: TRBJ2-2
v_gene: TRBV6-1

CDR3aa: CASRASSGRGEQFF
CDR3nt: TGTGCCAGCAGAGCCTCTAGCGGGAGGGGTGAGCAGTTCTTC
d_gene: TRBD2
abundance: .
j_gene: TRBJ2-1
v_gene: TRBV14

CDR3aa: CASSRLGQDYGYTF
CDR3nt: TGTGCCAGCAGTAGACTTGGACAGGACTATGGCTACACCTTC
d_gene: TRBD1
abundance: few
j_gene: TRBJ1-2
v_gene: TRBV7-9

CDR3aa: CASSQDTQNTEAFF
CDR3nt: TGCGCCAGCAGCCAAGATACCCAGAACACTGAAGCTTTCTTT
d_gene: .
abundance: .
j_gene: TRBJ1-1
v_gene: TRBV4-3

CDR3aa: CASSPTGGAHNEQFF
CDR3nt: TGTGCCAGCAGTCCTACAGGGGGGGCCCACAATGAGCAGTTCTTC
d_gene: .
abundance: .
j_gene: TRBJ2-1
v_gene: TRBV6-2/TRBV6-3

CDR3aa: CASSLEAGRGGTQYF
CDR3nt: TGCGCCAGCAGCTTGGAAGCAGGGAGGGGCGGGACCCAGTACTTC
d_gene: TRBD2
abundance: few
j_gene: TRBJ2-5
v_gene: TRBV5-1

CDR3aa: CASSLTRGITDTQYF
CDR3nt: TGTGCCAGCAGTCTCACCAGGGGGATCACAGATACGCAGTATTTT
d_gene: TRBD1
abundance: .
j_gene: TRBJ2-3
v_gene: TRBV6-2/TRBV6-3

CDR3aa: CSARDPHQDTQYF
CDR3nt: TGCAGTGCTAGAGATCCCCACCAGGATACGCAGTATTTT
d_gene: .
abundance: few
j_gene: TRBJ2-3
v_gene: TRBV20-1